The text below deals with one T cell receptor (beta chain). With 60 Vbeta and 13 Jbeta primers, the PCR was carried out. The method was immunoSEQ multiplex PCR; TCRdb's version includes in-frame clones alone and lacks a portion of them. In the table there are about 170,000 clones, around 80% of which are singletons. The entry originates in a study of cytomegalovirus exposure and HLA in healthy donors. The specimen was PBMCs. The source of this sequence is a male donor in good health and CMV-seronegative.

The CDR3 bases are TGTGCCAGCAGTGACGGGACACGGAACACTGAAGCTTTCTTT. This sequence encodes CASSDGTRNTEAFF. The genes are TRBV25-1 and TRBJ1-1; D may be TRBD1 (6 bases). V lost 3 bases and J 1 base, leaving 9 bases between the germline ends. Germline CDR1 and CDR2: MGHDK and SYGVNS. CDR3 length: 14 residues.